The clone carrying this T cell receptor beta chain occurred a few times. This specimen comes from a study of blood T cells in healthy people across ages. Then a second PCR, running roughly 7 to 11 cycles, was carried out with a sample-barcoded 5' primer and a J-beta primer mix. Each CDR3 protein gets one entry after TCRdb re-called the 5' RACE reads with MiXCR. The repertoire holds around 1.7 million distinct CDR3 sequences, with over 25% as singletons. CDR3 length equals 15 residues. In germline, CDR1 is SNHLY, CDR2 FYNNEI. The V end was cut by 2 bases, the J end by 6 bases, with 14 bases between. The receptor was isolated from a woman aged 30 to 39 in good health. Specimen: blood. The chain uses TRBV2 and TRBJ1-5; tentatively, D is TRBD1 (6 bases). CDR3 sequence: CASSESTGYPQPQHF. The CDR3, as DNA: TGTGCCAGCAGTGAAAGTACAGGGTACCCTCAGCCCCAGCATTTT.